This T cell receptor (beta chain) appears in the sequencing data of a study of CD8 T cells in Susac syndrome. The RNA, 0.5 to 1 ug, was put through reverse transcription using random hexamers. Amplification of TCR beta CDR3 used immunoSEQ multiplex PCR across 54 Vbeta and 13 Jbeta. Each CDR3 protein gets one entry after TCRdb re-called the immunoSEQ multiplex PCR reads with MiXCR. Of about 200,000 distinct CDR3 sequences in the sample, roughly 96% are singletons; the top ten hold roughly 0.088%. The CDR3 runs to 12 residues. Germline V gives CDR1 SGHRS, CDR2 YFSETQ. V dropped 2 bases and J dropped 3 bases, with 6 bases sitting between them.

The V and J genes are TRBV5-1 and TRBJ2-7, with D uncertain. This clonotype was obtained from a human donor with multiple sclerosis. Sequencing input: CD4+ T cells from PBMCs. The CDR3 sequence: CASSFDLYEQYF. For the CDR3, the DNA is TGCGCCAGCAGCTTTGACCTCTACGAGCAGTACTTC.